The rows below give T cell receptor beta chains drawn from one sample of a study of T cell responses to AZD1222 COVID-19 vaccine. The repertoire was sequenced with immunoSEQ multiplex PCR; TCRdb's copy has only in-frame clones and lacks some. The sample records approximately 100,000 clones, over 90% being singletons. The specimen was peripheral blood, collected on day 0 of AZD1222 vaccination. The receptors here all came from an adult in good health. Each CDR3 is given with its conserved first and last residue. D genes are given only for firm matches. Only part of the rows carry a size: once, few, many, or a class if the clone is expanded.

d_gene: .; j_gene: TRBJ2-1; abundance: .; v_gene: TRBV2; CDR3nt: TGTGCCAGCTCGGGCGGCTCCTACAATGAGCAGTTCTTC; CDR3aa: CASSGGSYNEQFF
d_gene: .; j_gene: TRBJ1-1; abundance: .; v_gene: TRBV7-8; CDR3nt: TGTGCCAGCAGCTTGAGGCTTGAAAACACTGAAGCTTTCTTT; CDR3aa: CASSLRLENTEAFF
d_gene: .; j_gene: TRBJ1-2; abundance: .; v_gene: TRBV6-2/TRBV6-3; CDR3nt: TGTGCCAGCAGTCGCGCTGGTAGGTATGGCTACACCTTC; CDR3aa: CASSRAGRYGYTF
d_gene: TRBD2; j_gene: TRBJ2-7; abundance: .; v_gene: TRBV19; CDR3nt: TGTGCCAGTAAGAGCCCGGGAGGGGACTACGAGCAGTACTTC; CDR3aa: CASKSPGGDYEQYF
d_gene: .; j_gene: TRBJ2-3; abundance: .; v_gene: TRBV4-1; CDR3nt: TGCGCCAGCAGCCAAGTGGGTGGGACAGATACGCAGTATTTT; CDR3aa: CASSQVGGTDTQYF
d_gene: .; j_gene: TRBJ2-6; abundance: .; v_gene: TRBV19; CDR3nt: TGTGCCAGTAGTATAATCAGCTCTGGGGCCAACGTCCTGACTTTC; CDR3aa: CASSIISSGANVLTF
d_gene: .; j_gene: TRBJ2-3; abundance: once; v_gene: TRBV28; CDR3nt: TGTGCCAGCAGCACCGCCAGCACAGATACGCAGTATTTT; CDR3aa: CASSTASTDTQYF
d_gene: .; j_gene: TRBJ2-1; abundance: .; v_gene: TRBV5-1; CDR3nt: TGCGCCAGCAGCTTCGGGATTTACAATGAGCAGTTCTTC; CDR3aa: CASSFGIYNEQFF
d_gene: .; j_gene: TRBJ1-1; abundance: .; v_gene: TRBV21-1; CDR3nt: TGTGCCAGCAGCGGGCCGGCCATCCCCAACACTGAAGCTTTCTTT; CDR3aa: CASSGPAIPNTEAFF
d_gene: .; j_gene: TRBJ2-3; abundance: .; v_gene: TRBV5-1; CDR3nt: TGCGCCAGCAGGAGCGGATATAGCACAGATACGCAGTATTTT; CDR3aa: CASRSGYSTDTQYF
d_gene: .; j_gene: TRBJ2-3; abundance: .; v_gene: TRBV15; CDR3nt: TGTGCCACCAGCGGAACAGGGTGGGCAGATACGCAGTATTTT; CDR3aa: CATSGTGWADTQYF
d_gene: .; j_gene: TRBJ2-6; abundance: .; v_gene: TRBV5-1; CDR3nt: TGCGCCAGCAGCCTCCTCGGCAGCTCTGGGGCCAACGTCCTGACTTTC; CDR3aa: CASSLLGSSGANVLTF
d_gene: .; j_gene: TRBJ1-6; abundance: .; v_gene: TRBV11-2; CDR3nt: TGTGCCAGCAGCCCCCGGGACGGGCTTGGGTCACCCCTCCACTTT; CDR3aa: CASSPRDGLGSPLHF
d_gene: TRBD1; j_gene: TRBJ1-6; abundance: once; v_gene: TRBV3-1/TRBV3-2; CDR3nt: TGTGCCAGCAGCCAAGATGCAGGGACAGGGGGAAGTTCACCCCTCCACTTT; CDR3aa: CASSQDAGTGGSSPLHF
d_gene: .; j_gene: TRBJ1-1; abundance: .; v_gene: TRBV7-2; CDR3nt: TGTGCCAGCAGCCTGGCACAGACTGAAGCTTTCTTT; CDR3aa: CASSLAQTEAFF
d_gene: TRBD1; j_gene: TRBJ1-5; abundance: .; v_gene: TRBV28; CDR3nt: TGTGCCAGCAGTCCATATGAGACAGGGGAGTATGGGCCCCAGCATTTT; CDR3aa: CASSPYETGEYGPQHF
d_gene: .; j_gene: TRBJ1-1; abundance: .; v_gene: TRBV6-5; CDR3nt: TGTGCCAGCAGTTACTCGAGTGGCGGGACTGGGGGAGCTTTCTTT; CDR3aa: CASSYSSGGTGGAFF
d_gene: TRBD2; j_gene: TRBJ2-3; abundance: .; v_gene: TRBV24-1; CDR3nt: TGTGCCACCAGTGATAAAGGGAGACTAGCGGGAGAGGATACGCAGTATTTT; CDR3aa: CATSDKGRLAGEDTQYF
d_gene: .; j_gene: TRBJ2-7; abundance: .; v_gene: TRBV28; CDR3nt: TGTGCCAGCAGTTTATCGATTCTCGGGTCCTACGAGCAGTACTTC; CDR3aa: CASSLSILGSYEQYF
d_gene: TRBD2; j_gene: TRBJ2-7; abundance: .; v_gene: TRBV6-6; CDR3nt: TGTGCCAGCAGTTTAGCGGGAGGGGACGAGCAGTACTTC; CDR3aa: CASSLAGGDEQYF
d_gene: TRBD2; j_gene: TRBJ2-1; abundance: once; v_gene: TRBV7-9; CDR3nt: TGTGCCAGCAGCTTACCAGCGGGAGTATCCTACAATGAGCAGTTCTTC; CDR3aa: CASSLPAGVSYNEQFF
d_gene: .; j_gene: TRBJ2-3; abundance: .; v_gene: TRBV7-2; CDR3nt: TGTGCCAGCAGCTTAGCGGGAGTTGGCACAGATACGCAGTATTTT; CDR3aa: CASSLAGVGTDTQYF
d_gene: .; j_gene: TRBJ2-2; abundance: .; v_gene: TRBV19; CDR3nt: TGTGCCAGTAGATCAAGCGGAAACACCGGGGAGCTGTTTTTT; CDR3aa: CASRSSGNTGELFF
d_gene: .; j_gene: TRBJ1-1; abundance: .; v_gene: TRBV18; CDR3nt: TGTGCCAGCTCCGCGGTGGGGGGGGCGAACACTGAAGCTTTCTTT; CDR3aa: CASSAVGGANTEAFF
d_gene: .; j_gene: TRBJ2-4; abundance: once; v_gene: TRBV13; CDR3nt: TGTGCCAGCGGCCTCCAGGCTAAAAACATTCAGTACTTC; CDR3aa: CASGLQAKNIQYF
d_gene: .; j_gene: TRBJ1-2; abundance: .; v_gene: TRBV5-1; CDR3nt: TGCGCCAGCAGCTCGTCCGGTGGGGGTTTTAACTATGGCTACACCTTC; CDR3aa: CASSSSGGGFNYGYTF
d_gene: TRBD2; j_gene: TRBJ2-7; abundance: .; v_gene: TRBV12-5; CDR3nt: TGTGCTAGTGGTTCGGGACTAGCGGGAGGCCGTGGCTACGAGCAGTACTTC; CDR3aa: CASGSGLAGGRGYEQYF
d_gene: .; j_gene: TRBJ2-3; abundance: .; v_gene: TRBV5-4; CDR3nt: TGTGCCAGCAGCCCCGGGACCAAGGTGTTTGAGGATACGCAGTATTTT; CDR3aa: CASSPGTKVFEDTQYF
d_gene: TRBD2; j_gene: TRBJ2-2; abundance: .; v_gene: TRBV3-1/TRBV3-2; CDR3nt: TGTGCCAGCAGCCAAGGTAGCGGGGACACCGGGGAGCTGTTTTTT; CDR3aa: CASSQGSGDTGELFF
d_gene: TRBD2; j_gene: TRBJ2-7; abundance: .; v_gene: TRBV28; CDR3nt: TGTGCCAGCAGACCTAGCGGCTTGCGAGGATACGAGCAGTACTTC; CDR3aa: CASRPSGLRGYEQYF
d_gene: .; j_gene: TRBJ2-5; abundance: .; v_gene: TRBV6-5; CDR3nt: TGTGCCAGCAGTTATTCACGAGAGACCCAGTACTTC; CDR3aa: CASSYSRETQYF
d_gene: .; j_gene: TRBJ1-5; abundance: .; v_gene: TRBV2; CDR3nt: TGTGCCAGCAGTGTAAGGGGTGGGAATCAGCCCCAGCATTTT; CDR3aa: CASSVRGGNQPQHF
d_gene: .; j_gene: TRBJ2-1; abundance: .; v_gene: TRBV9; CDR3nt: TGTGCCAGCAGCGTCGTCGGGGAGTCCGTTGAGCAGTTCTTC; CDR3aa: CASSVVGESVEQFF
d_gene: .; j_gene: TRBJ1-1; abundance: .; v_gene: TRBV11-1; CDR3nt: TGTGCCAGCAGCTATTGGGACACAGACACTGAAGCTTTCTTT; CDR3aa: CASSYWDTDTEAFF
d_gene: .; j_gene: TRBJ2-7; abundance: .; v_gene: TRBV2; CDR3nt: TGTGCCAGCAGCTCTTTCATTGCCGAGCAGTACTTC; CDR3aa: CASSSFIAEQYF
d_gene: .; j_gene: TRBJ2-1; abundance: .; v_gene: TRBV9; CDR3nt: TGTGCCAGCAGCGTAGGGTACGGGAGTACATACAATGAGCAGTTCTTC; CDR3aa: CASSVGYGSTYNEQFF
d_gene: TRBD1; j_gene: TRBJ1-6; abundance: once; v_gene: TRBV27; CDR3nt: TGTGCCAGCAGTTTAGGGACAGGGTACAATTCACCCCTCCACTTT; CDR3aa: CASSLGTGYNSPLHF
d_gene: TRBD1; j_gene: TRBJ1-4; abundance: .; v_gene: TRBV5-1; CDR3nt: TGCGCCAGCAGCCCTACAGGGGCAACTAATGAAAAACTGTTTTTT; CDR3aa: CASSPTGATNEKLFF
d_gene: .; j_gene: TRBJ1-1; abundance: .; v_gene: TRBV6-5; CDR3nt: TGTGCCAGCTCCGGTTTTCGGGGGGAGGCTTTCTTT; CDR3aa: CASSGFRGEAFF
d_gene: TRBD1; j_gene: TRBJ2-1; abundance: .; v_gene: TRBV5-1; CDR3nt: TGCGCCAGCAGCGGACAGGGGGCGAATGAGCAGTTCTTC; CDR3aa: CASSGQGANEQFF
d_gene: .; j_gene: TRBJ1-2; abundance: .; v_gene: TRBV5-4; CDR3nt: TGTGCCAGCAGCGACGGGATTCTAAACTATGGCTACACCTTC; CDR3aa: CASSDGILNYGYTF
d_gene: TRBD1; j_gene: TRBJ1-2; abundance: .; v_gene: TRBV2; CDR3nt: TGTGCCAGCAGGACAGGGGGCGATGGCTACACCTTC; CDR3aa: CASRTGGDGYTF
d_gene: .; j_gene: TRBJ1-5; abundance: .; v_gene: TRBV19; CDR3nt: TGTGCCAGTAATGGGGAGGATCAGCCCCAGCATTTT; CDR3aa: CASNGEDQPQHF
d_gene: .; j_gene: TRBJ2-3; abundance: .; v_gene: TRBV7-9; CDR3nt: TGTGCCAGCAGCTTAGATCAGGGAAGCACAGATACGCAGTATTTT; CDR3aa: CASSLDQGSTDTQYF
d_gene: .; j_gene: TRBJ1-2; abundance: .; v_gene: TRBV5-1; CDR3nt: TGCGCCAGCAGCTTTGAAGGGGGTGACGGCTACACCTTC; CDR3aa: CASSFEGGDGYTF
d_gene: TRBD1; j_gene: TRBJ2-1; abundance: .; v_gene: TRBV4-3; CDR3nt: TGCGCCAGCAGCCCCCCCGGGACAGGGGGTTTAAATGAGCAGTTCTTC; CDR3aa: CASSPPGTGGLNEQFF
d_gene: .; j_gene: TRBJ1-4; abundance: .; v_gene: TRBV7-9; CDR3nt: TGTGCCAGCAGCAGCTTAATCTTCCGAAAACTGTTTTTT; CDR3aa: CASSSLIFRKLFF
d_gene: TRBD2; j_gene: TRBJ2-2; abundance: .; v_gene: TRBV5-4; CDR3nt: TGTGCCAGCAGTTTCATAGCGGGAGTAAGGACCGGGGAGCTGTTTTTT; CDR3aa: CASSFIAGVRTGELFF
d_gene: .; j_gene: TRBJ1-2; abundance: .; v_gene: TRBV28; CDR3nt: TGTGCCAGCAGTTTGAAGGGCCATGGCTACACCTTC; CDR3aa: CASSLKGHGYTF
d_gene: TRBD1; j_gene: TRBJ1-1; abundance: .; v_gene: TRBV7-9; CDR3nt: TGTGCCAGCAGCTTAGGGACAGGGGACCTTGAAGCTTTCTTT; CDR3aa: CASSLGTGDLEAFF
d_gene: .; j_gene: TRBJ2-7; abundance: .; v_gene: TRBV2; CDR3nt: TGTGCCAGCAGTCGGACCTACGAGCAGTACTTC; CDR3aa: CASSRTYEQYF
d_gene: TRBD1; j_gene: TRBJ2-2; abundance: .; v_gene: TRBV11-1; CDR3nt: TGTGCCAGCAGCTCCTGGACAGGACCACACACCGGGGAGCTGTTTTTT; CDR3aa: CASSSWTGPHTGELFF
d_gene: .; j_gene: TRBJ2-6; abundance: .; v_gene: TRBV4-2; CDR3nt: TGTGCCAGCAGCCAGGGGGGCGGGATAGGGTCTGGGGCCAACGTCCTGACTTTC; CDR3aa: CASSQGGGIGSGANVLTF
d_gene: .; j_gene: TRBJ1-1; abundance: .; v_gene: TRBV5-1; CDR3nt: TGCGCCAGCAGCTTGGTCGGAGCTTTGAACACTGAAGCTTTCTTT; CDR3aa: CASSLVGALNTEAFF
d_gene: .; j_gene: TRBJ1-4; abundance: once; v_gene: TRBV9; CDR3nt: TGTGCCAGCAGCCCCGGGGCAGGGAGGGATGAAAAACTGTTTTTT; CDR3aa: CASSPGAGRDEKLFF
d_gene: .; j_gene: TRBJ2-2; abundance: .; v_gene: TRBV7-2; CDR3nt: TGTGCCAGCAGCTTTCATTGGACATTTAACACCGGGGAGCTGTTTTTT; CDR3aa: CASSFHWTFNTGELFF
d_gene: TRBD1; j_gene: TRBJ1-2; abundance: .; v_gene: TRBV7-9; CDR3nt: TGTGCCAGCAGCACCCCCGGGACAGCGAGAAACTATGGCTACACCTTC; CDR3aa: CASSTPGTARNYGYTF
d_gene: .; j_gene: TRBJ2-7; abundance: .; v_gene: TRBV11-3; CDR3nt: TGTGCCAGCAGCTTAACGGGACACACCTACGAGCAGTACTTC; CDR3aa: CASSLTGHTYEQYF